This T cell receptor (beta chain) was found in a study of blood T cell repertoires in COVID-19. As for the study in general: Sources were T cells, B-cell-depleted T cells, or PBMCs; the material itself was cDNA or gDNA.

Assay: immunoSEQ multiplex PCR; the TCRdb copy retains only in-frame clones and omits some. The repertoire has about 390,000 clones, approximately 87% of them found once; the top ten carry approximately 9.3%. Trimming took off 6 bases at V and 4 bases at J, with 22 bases between the two ends. CDR1 is SGHDT, CDR2 YYEEEE, per germline. The CDR3 covers 16 residues. The chain is built from TRBV5-6 and TRBJ1-1; possibly TRBD1 for D (6 bases). The source material was PBMCs or T cells enriched from blood (not recorded which). This sequence was found in a woman in her fifties or sixties who had recovered from COVID-19. The CDR3 bases are TGTGCCAGCACCAAACCCTCCGATCCAGGGGTCACTGAAGCTTTCTTT. Residues: CASTKPSDPGVTEAFF. The complete variable domain, with remaining parts taken from reference TRBV5-6 and TRBJ1-1, reads DAGVTQSPTHLIKTRGQQVTLRCSPKSGHDTVSWYQQALGQGPQFIFQYYEEEERQRGNFPDRFSGHQFPNYSSELNVNALLLGDSALYLCASTKPSDPGVTEAFFGQGTRLTVV.